This T cell receptor (beta chain) was captured by sequencing in a study of T cells in Graves' hyperthyroidism and ophthalmopathy (dated by TCRdb to the late 2010s). Regarding the complete study: To identify distinguishing TCR V-J signatures, a discovery cohort of around 100 patients was used, comprising 40 to 45 with Graves' ophthalmopathy and about 59 with stable Graves' hyperthyroidism. Prospective prediction of ophthalmopathy was tested in an independent validation cohort consisting of some 19 hyperthyroidism patients and 15 to 17 patients who later progressed to ophthalmopathy. For training and testing, the 100 or so patients in the discovery cohort were randomly divided in a 7:3 ratio. Thyroid tissue and blood T-cell repertoires from six or seven Graves' hyperthyroidism patients were also compared in the study. After blood sampling, hyperthyroidism patients were treated with methimazole at a starting dose of 30 mg daily, and ophthalmopathy patients were treated with high-dose intravenous methylprednisolone. TCR Vbeta CDR3 sequencing of 130 to 150 peripheral blood samples (approximately 44 ophthalmopathy, roughly 74 hyperthyroidism and around 17 progressor patients) is reported in the paper.

Exclusion was applied to patients with uncontrolled infections, other autoimmune diseases, pregnancy or lactation. Diagnoses were established on the basis of clinical symptoms, serum thyroxine and TRAb, thyroid ultrasound, and orbital computed tomography. Total RNA was extracted using Trizol reagent, and RNA quality was assessed on an Agilent 2100 Bioanalyzer. From the germline V gene, CDR1 is SGHVS and CDR2 is FQNEAQ. V loses 5 bases, J loses 4 bases, and the germline ends lie 14 bases apart. The CDR3, from cysteine to phenylalanine, totals 14 residues. Of the read, only the CDR3 DNA is kept; its 42 bases are in frame from base 1. The TCR beta CDR3 regions were amplified from the RNA transcripts. A first-round RT-PCR of the TCR CDR3 used the HTBI primer set with the Qiagen OneStep RT-PCR kit. The libraries were constructed in a second round of multiplex PCR and then size-selected and purified. Paired-end sequencing of the libraries was performed with 100 bp reads on an Illumina HiSeq2000. From the authors' description of their analysis: SOAPnuke was used to process the raw data, removing reads that contained adapters or uncalled bases, had a mean Phred below 15, or lacked an exact match to the constant primer or identifier. COPE v1.2.5 was used to merge high-quality paired reads, and clonotypes were defined as unique nucleotide sequences. MiTCR v1.1 was used to align clonotypes to the IMGT TRBV, TRBD and TRBJ reference segments. Analysis was restricted to V-J combinations with a frequency above 0.0001, which covered about 99% of repertoires. A TCS score was defined as the ratio between F50 (clonal expansion) and ExV (chaos), using BLOSUM62-based TCRdist between CDR3 peptides within each V-J. Welch's t-statistics and random forest reduced roughly 500 V-J features to fewer than 15, which were used in a naive Bayes classifier (R e1071). The similarity between thyroid and blood repertoires was quantified using the Morisita-Horn index. TCRdb took the public reads, trimmed them with fastp at Q25, ran MiXCR for clone calling and kept in-frame beta chains. Each CDR3 protein appears once, grouped with its most common genes and DNA. The V and J calls reflect TCRdb's pipeline rather than the authors' work. For this sample the table gives hundreds of thousands of distinct CDR3 sequences, of which less than 45% were detected only once. The top ten hold roughly 6.5% of the sample.

On this clonotype itself: There is no known antigen for this receptor. No base quality information exists; no much larger clone differs at one position.

Overall study results and their limits: In validation, progression to ophthalmopathy was predicted by the model with 70.59% sensitivity and approximately 78% specificity, a median of around 6.5 months before onset. No statistical method was used to set the sample size in advance, and investigators knew the group allocation. Most expanded thyroid clonotypes (frequency above 0.001) were also detected in blood, suggesting blood repertoires may reflect thyroid immune responses. A 13 V-J signature model separated ophthalmopathy from stable hyperthyroidism, with approximately 87% sensitivity and roughly 82% specificity in cross-validation and 80%/75% in testing.

This TCR was sampled from an adult man with Graves' disease, either hyperthyroidism or ophthalmopathy (not recorded which). The chain joins TRBV7-8 to TRBJ1-1; matching of 5 bases hints at TRBD1 as the D gene. Sequenced material: peripheral blood or thyroid tissue (not recorded which). The nucleotide sequence is given as TGTGCCAGCAGCCACCTGTCCGGGGGCACTGAAGCTTTCTTT. Translated, this gives CASSHLSGGTEAFF.